This T cell receptor beta chain originates from a study of molecular identifiers for immune sequencing clone quantification (dated by TCRdb to the late 2010s). Study-level background: For a replicate experiment, RNA from around 20,000 or 100,000 naive CD8 T cells was divided into five aliquots, of which four were sequenced. The study was a methods study using CD8 T cells to benchmark molecular-identifier clustering-based TCR repertoire sequencing (MIDCIRS) and TCR RNA copy counting.

Beyond this particular receptor, the publication reports: A single cell's worth of spiked-in Jurkat TCR RNA was reported detectable even among about 1.1 million naive CD8 T cells. When barcode sub-clustering was not used, chimeric consensus sequences inflated TCR diversity, with chimeras reaching as high as 47%. Naive libraries contained spiked-in Jurkat TCR RNA (more than 9 copies' worth), which is not part of the donor repertoire. Modeling gave about 3.2 recovered TCR RNA copies per cell versus around 9.9 by digital PCR, implying 25% to 30% capture efficiency. Clones above 20 RNA copies held over 98% of molecules in CMV-specific effector cells but under 1% in naive cells. Identical TCR molecules sharing a barcode could cause highly expanded clone sizes to be underestimated.

Libraries of naive CD8 T cells were generated from about 20,000 to 1,000,000 sorted cells, with 10%, 30% or 50% of the purified RNA used. Naive CD8 T cells, defined as CD8+CD4-CCR7+CD45RA+, were FACS-sorted into RLT Plus buffer on a BD FACSAria II. To test detection sensitivity, Jurkat RNA equivalent to under 12 TCR copies was spiked into samples of about 17,000-1,100,000 naive CD8 T cells. CD8 T cells were enriched with RosetteSep CD8+ T Cell Enrichment Cocktail and Ficoll-Paque, followed by ACK red cell lysis. This clonotype has a handful of counts. This clone's antigen is unknown. No clone much larger than this one lies a single base away; base qualities are absent. V lost 1 base and J lost 4 bases, and the count of bases not matched to a germline gene is 8. Spanning cysteine to phenylalanine, the CDR3 consists of 17 amino acids. Only the CDR3 portion is preserved as DNA: 51 bases, with reading frame beginning at the first base.

Libraries were prepared through PCR. The listed sequencing device is NextSeq 500. Bulk TCR libraries were made following a previously described method, with the TCR primers given in Table S5. The Qiagen AllPrep DNA/RNA kit was used to purify total RNA. Reads from multiple sequencing runs of the same library were pooled before analysis. The original methods were these. Reads were retained only if their TCR constant sequence matched exactly, and those retained reads were trimmed to 150 nt and grouped according to their 12-nt molecular barcodes. Reads in each barcode group were sub-clustered using a 15% Levenshtein threshold, and a quality-weighted consensus sequence was built for each RNA molecule. Non-functional sequences were discarded, and so were lower-count sequences lying one edit away from another sequence. On the basis of fitting two negative binomial distributions, barcode sub-clusters with fewer than 20% of the maximum read count were discarded. TCRdb trimmed public reads at Q25 via fastp, called clones via MiXCR and kept in-frame beta chains. Entries that share a CDR3 protein sequence are merged under the most common genes and DNA. These V and J calls originate from TCRdb's pipeline instead of the authors' own analysis. This sample comprises around 94,000 distinct CDR3 sequences, around 30% of them detected only once. About 9.1% of the sample lies in the top ten.

The V and J genes are TRBV12-3 or TRBV12-4 and TRBJ2-3; 10 of the junction bases match TRBD2. The sequence came from a human donor in good health. Some libraries in this study had Jurkat cell RNA spiked in. Sequenced material: naive CD8+ T cells from blood, with Jurkat cell RNA spiked in. The cell subset or site label here, explained by the study, means: FACS-sorted CD8+CD4-CCR7+CD45RA+ naive T cells. The DNA sequence is as follows: TGTGCCAGCAGTTTAGTTCTAGCGGGAGTTAAATCAGATACGCAGTATTTT. Translated, this gives CASSLVLAGVKSDTQYF.